This T cell receptor (beta chain) was sequenced for a study of identifying expanded T cells in peripheral blood (dated by TCRdb to between 2017 and 2020). Turning to the overall study: Separate aliquots of the same genomic DNA pool were sequenced to produce technical replicates, and four replicates were compared in pairs. Study-wide findings and limitations: The authors expected that over much longer intervals, such as months to years, biological variance in healthy repertoires might increase even further. The binomial model flagged roughly 1.2 differentially abundant clones between technical replicates but around 15 over about 2 weeks and roughly 19 over about 4 weeks. Variance in clone template counts between roughly 2-week samples significantly increased with total template count across all healthy donors. The beta-binomial model significantly reduced the number of clones called differentially abundant and the false-positive rate across all healthy-donor time intervals.

V gives up 6 bases and J gives up 2 bases, and the segment between their germline ends measures 14 bases. The CDR3 starts with the cysteine, ends with the phenylalanine, and has 14 residues. The read is trimmed to its CDR3 DNA, 42 bases read in frame from base 1. Sequences SGHRS (CDR1) and YFSETQ (CDR2) are obtained from the germline V gene. The immunoSEQ Assay, which uses bias-controlled multiplex PCR amplification of genomic DNA, was used to profile TCRbeta CDR3 regions. For the original study's pipeline: To quantify the absolute abundance of each unique TCRbeta CDR3 region, the sequences were collapsed and filtered. Differential abundance was tested with two models: a binomial (Fisher-equivalent) model and a beta-binomial model that adds time-dependent variance fitted from healthy donors. Clones with fewer than 5 combined templates were excluded, and clones with Benjamini-Hochberg FDR below 0.01 were called differentially abundant. The form v = (b*log(k)+a)^2 was used to model beta-binomial variance as a function of total template count across the two samples. TCRdb retrieved this table from immuneACCESS and kept in-frame rearrangements only. Not all clones are present; in checked studies, unresolved V genes account for under half, and no reason is known for the remainder. D and trimming were read from the DNA, whereas the V and J calls and clone size are those reported in that table. For this sample the table gives over 100,000 clones, of which about 91% were detected only once. In total, the top ten clones hold 13% to 15% of the sample.

With regard to this clone: Its binding antigen is unknown. No per-base quality is available; no much larger clone lies one base away.

During the collection period, no infections or other immune events were recorded for the healthy donors. Blood repertoires from healthy donors were used as a training cohort for calibrating time-dependent variance in a beta-binomial model of differential abundance of T-cell clones. The training cohort was composed of roughly 10 healthy donors, 3 female and 7 male. On average the donors were around 41 years old, and their ages spanned 29 to 64 years. Whole blood was collected from each healthy donor at three time points spaced 2 to 3 weeks apart and obtained from a commercial supplier. Genomic DNA was extracted from unsorted whole blood for immunosequencing.

The material sequenced was blood. This sequence was found in a person between 18 and 75 years old in good health. This sequence uses TRBV5-1 and TRBJ1-1; the D segment cannot be called with confidence. The DNA sequence is as follows: TGCGCCAGCACCCGCGATCAGTCCAACACTGAAGCTTTCTTT. This codes for CASTRDQSNTEAFF.